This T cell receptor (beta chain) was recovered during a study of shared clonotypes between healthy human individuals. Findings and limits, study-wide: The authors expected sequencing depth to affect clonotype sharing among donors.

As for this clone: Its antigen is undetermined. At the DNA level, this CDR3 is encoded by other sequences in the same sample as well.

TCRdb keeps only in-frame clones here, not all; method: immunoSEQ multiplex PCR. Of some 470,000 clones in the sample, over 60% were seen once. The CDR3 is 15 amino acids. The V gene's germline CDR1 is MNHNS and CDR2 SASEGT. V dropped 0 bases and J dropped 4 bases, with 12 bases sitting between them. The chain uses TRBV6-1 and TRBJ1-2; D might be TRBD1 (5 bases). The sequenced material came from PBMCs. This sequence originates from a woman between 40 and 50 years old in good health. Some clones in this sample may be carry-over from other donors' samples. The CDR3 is CASSEAGGGGYGYTF. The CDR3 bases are TGTGCCAGCAGTGAAGCCGGCGGGGGAGGCTATGGCTACACCTTC.